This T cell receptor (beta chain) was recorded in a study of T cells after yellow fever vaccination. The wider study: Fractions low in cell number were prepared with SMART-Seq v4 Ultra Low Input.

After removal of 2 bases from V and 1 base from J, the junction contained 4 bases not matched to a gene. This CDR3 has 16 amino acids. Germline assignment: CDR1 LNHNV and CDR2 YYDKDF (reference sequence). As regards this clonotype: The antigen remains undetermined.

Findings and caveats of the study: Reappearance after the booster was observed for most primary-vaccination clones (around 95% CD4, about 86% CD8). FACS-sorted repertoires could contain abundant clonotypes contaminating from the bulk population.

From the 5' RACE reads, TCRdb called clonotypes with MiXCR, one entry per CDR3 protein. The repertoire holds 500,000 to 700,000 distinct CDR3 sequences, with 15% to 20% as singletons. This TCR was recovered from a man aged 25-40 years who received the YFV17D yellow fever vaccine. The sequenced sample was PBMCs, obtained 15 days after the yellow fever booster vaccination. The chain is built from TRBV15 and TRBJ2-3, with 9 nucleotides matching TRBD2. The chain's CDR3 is CATSRRAGGGTDTQYF. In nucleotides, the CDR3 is TGTGCCACCAGCAGAAGGGCGGGAGGGGGCACAGATACGCAGTATTTT.